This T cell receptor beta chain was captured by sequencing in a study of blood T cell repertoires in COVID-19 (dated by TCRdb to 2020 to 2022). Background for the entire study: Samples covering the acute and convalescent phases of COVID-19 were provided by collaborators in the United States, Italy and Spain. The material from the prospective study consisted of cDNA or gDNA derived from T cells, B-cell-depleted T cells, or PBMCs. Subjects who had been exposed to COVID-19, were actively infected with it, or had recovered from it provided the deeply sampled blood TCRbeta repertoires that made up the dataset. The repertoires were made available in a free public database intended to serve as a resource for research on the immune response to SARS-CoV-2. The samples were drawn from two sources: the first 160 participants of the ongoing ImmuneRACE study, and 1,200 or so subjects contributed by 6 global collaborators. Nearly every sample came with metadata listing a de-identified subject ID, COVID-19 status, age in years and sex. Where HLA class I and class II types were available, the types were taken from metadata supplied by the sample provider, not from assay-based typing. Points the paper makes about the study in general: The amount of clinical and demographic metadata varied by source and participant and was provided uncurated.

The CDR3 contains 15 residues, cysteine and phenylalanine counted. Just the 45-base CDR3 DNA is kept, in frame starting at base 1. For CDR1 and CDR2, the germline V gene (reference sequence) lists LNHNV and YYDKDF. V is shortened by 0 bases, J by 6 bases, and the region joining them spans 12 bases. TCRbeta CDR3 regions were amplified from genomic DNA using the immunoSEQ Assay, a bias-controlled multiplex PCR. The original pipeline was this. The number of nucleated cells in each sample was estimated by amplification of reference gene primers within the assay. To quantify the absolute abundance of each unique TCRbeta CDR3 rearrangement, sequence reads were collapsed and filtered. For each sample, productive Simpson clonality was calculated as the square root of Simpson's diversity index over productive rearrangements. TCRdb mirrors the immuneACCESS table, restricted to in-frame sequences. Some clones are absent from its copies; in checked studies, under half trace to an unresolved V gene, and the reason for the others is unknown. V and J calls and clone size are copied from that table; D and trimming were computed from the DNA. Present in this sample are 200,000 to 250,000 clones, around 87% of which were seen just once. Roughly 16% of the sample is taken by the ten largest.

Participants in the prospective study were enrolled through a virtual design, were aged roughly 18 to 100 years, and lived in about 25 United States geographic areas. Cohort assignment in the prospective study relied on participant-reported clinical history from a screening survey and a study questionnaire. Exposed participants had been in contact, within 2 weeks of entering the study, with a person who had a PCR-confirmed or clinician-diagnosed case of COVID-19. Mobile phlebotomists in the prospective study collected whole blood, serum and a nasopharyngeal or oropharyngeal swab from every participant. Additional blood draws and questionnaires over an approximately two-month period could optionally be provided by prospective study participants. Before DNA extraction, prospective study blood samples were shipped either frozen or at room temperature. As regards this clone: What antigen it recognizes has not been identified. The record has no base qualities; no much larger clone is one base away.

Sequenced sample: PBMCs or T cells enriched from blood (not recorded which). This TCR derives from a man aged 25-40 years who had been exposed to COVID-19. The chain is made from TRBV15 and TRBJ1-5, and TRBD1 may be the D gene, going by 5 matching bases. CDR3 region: CATSRDRRDGQPQHF. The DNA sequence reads TGTGCCACCAGCAGAGATAGGAGGGACGGTCAGCCCCAGCATTTT.